This T cell receptor (beta chain) derives from a study of blood T cell repertoires in COVID-19. The data were produced by immunoSEQ multiplex PCR, yet TCRdb's version contains in-frame clones alone and is incomplete. Of tens of thousands of clones in the sample, 80% to 95% were seen once. The CDR3 consists of 13 residues. Germline CDR1 SGHVS, CDR2 FQNEAQ. The ends lost 3 bases at V and 7 bases at J; junction bases unmatched: 4. The sequence derives from a woman aged 55 to 70 with active COVID-19. Sequenced: peripheral blood. J is TRBJ1-1 and V is TRBV7-8; 8 positions agree with TRBD1. CDR3 loop: CASSLTGEGEAFF. CDR3 DNA: TGTGCCAGCAGCTTGACAGGGGAGGGTGAAGCTTTCTTT.